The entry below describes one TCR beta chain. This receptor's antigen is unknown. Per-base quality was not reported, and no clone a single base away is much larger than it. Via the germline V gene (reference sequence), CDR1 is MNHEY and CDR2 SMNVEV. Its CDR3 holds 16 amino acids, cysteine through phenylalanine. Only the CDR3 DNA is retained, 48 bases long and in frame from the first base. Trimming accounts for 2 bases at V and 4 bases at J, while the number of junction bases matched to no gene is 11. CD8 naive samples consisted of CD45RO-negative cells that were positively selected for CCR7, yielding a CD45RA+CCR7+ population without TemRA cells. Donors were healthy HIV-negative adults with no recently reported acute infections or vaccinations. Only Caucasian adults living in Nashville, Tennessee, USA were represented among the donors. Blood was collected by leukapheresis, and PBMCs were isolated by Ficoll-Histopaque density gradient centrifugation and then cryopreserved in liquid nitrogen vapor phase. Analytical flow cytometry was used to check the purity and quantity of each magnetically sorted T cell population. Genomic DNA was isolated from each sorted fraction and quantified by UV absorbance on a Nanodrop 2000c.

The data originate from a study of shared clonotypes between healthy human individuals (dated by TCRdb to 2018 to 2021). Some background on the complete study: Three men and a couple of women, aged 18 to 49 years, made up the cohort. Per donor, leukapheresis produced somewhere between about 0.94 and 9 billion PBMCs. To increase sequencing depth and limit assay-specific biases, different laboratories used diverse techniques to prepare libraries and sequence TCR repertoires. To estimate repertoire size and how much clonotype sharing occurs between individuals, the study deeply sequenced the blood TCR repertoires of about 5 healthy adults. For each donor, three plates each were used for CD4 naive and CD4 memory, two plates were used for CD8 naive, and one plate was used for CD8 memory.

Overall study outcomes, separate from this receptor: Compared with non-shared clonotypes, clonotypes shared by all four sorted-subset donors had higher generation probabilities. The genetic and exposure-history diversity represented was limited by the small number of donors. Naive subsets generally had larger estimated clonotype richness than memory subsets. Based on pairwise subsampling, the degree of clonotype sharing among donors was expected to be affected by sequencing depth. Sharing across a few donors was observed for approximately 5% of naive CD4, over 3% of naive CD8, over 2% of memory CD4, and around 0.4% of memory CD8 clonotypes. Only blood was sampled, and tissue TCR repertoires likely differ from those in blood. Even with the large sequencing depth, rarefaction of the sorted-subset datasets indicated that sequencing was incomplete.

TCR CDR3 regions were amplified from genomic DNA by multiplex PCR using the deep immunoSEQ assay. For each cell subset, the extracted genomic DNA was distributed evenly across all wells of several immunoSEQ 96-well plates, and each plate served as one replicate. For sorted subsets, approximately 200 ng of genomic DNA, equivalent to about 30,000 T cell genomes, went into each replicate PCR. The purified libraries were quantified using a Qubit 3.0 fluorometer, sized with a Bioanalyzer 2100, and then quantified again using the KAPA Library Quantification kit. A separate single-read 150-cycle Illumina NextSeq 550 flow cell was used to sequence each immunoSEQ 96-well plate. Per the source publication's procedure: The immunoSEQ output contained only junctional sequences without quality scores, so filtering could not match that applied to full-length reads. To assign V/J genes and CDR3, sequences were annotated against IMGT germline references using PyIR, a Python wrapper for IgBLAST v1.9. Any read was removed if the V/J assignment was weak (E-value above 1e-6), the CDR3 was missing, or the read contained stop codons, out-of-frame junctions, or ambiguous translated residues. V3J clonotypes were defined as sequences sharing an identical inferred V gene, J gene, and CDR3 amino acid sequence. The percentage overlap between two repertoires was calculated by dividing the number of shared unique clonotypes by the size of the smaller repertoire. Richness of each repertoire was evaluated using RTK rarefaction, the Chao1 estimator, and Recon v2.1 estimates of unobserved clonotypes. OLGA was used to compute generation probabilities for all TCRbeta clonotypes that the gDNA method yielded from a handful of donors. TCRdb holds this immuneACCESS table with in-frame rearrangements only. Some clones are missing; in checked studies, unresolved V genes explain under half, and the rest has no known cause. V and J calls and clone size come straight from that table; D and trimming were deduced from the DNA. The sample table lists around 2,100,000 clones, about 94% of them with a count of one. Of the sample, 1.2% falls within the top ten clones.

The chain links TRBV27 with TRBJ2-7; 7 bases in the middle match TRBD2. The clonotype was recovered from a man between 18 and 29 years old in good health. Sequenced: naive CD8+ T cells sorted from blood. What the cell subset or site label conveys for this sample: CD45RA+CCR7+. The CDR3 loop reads CASSLATGGMGYEQYF. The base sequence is TGTGCCAGCAGTTTAGCAACGGGAGGCATGGGGTACGAGCAGTACTTC.